This T cell receptor (beta chain) is from a study of T cell responses to AZD1222 COVID-19 vaccine. About the study: Doses given second, at about 4 or about 12 weeks, were pooled. Notes on the study in general: A reported finding is that nearly half of spike-specific TCRs target unmutated variant regions. Spike-wide vaccine-associated CD4 TCRs dominated at 160-218 and 743-854.

Notes on this clone: Its antigen is not known.

Germline V gene lookup returns CDR1 MDHEN and CDR2 SYDVKM. This CDR3 has 15 residues. Trimming shortened V by 2 bases and J by 3 bases, and 13 bases separated the two germline ends. The assay was immunoSEQ multiplex PCR, and TCRdb's table has in-frame clones only and misses some. The profile covers around 140,000 clones, with over 90% appearing a single time and approximately 1.8% taken by the ten largest. The source was peripheral blood, collected on day 0 of AZD1222 vaccination. This chain links TRBV28 with TRBJ1-2; D is uncertain. This receptor was taken from an adult in good health. Here the CDR3 reads CASSLAWGTHYGYTF. In DNA, the CDR3 is TGTGCCAGCAGTTTAGCCTGGGGTACTCACTATGGCTACACCTTC.